This is a list of T cell receptor beta chains from one sample in a study of T-cell reconstitution after alpha-beta-depleted transplantation in children. TCRdb re-analysed the PCR reads in MiXCR, keeping a single row per CDR3 protein. Of 350,000 to 400,000 distinct CDR3 sequences in the sample, roughly 20% are singletons; the top ten hold 3.8%. Sample: PBMCs from the stem cell graft donor, taken from the stem cell graft. These TCRs come from a human donor who donated a stem cell graft to a child with acute myeloid leukemia. Each CDR3 is given with its conserved first and last residue. Each record gives: D gene, V gene, clone size, J gene, CDR3 protein, CDR3 DNA. The D gene is left open where the match is weak. Part of the rows lack a size; the others show once, few, many or a class for expanded clones.

d_call: TRBD2; v_call: TRBV7-8; clone_size: .; j_call: TRBJ2-3; cdr3_aa: CASSLGQASGRFRDTQYF; cdr3_nt: TGTGCCAGCAGCTTAGGTCAGGCTAGCGGGAGATTTCGGGATACGCAGTATTTT
d_call: .; v_call: TRBV12-3/TRBV12-4; clone_size: .; j_call: TRBJ1-6; cdr3_aa: CASSGRGSYNSPLHF; cdr3_nt: TGTGCCAGCAGTGGCCGGGGCTCCTATAATTCACCCCTCCACTTT
d_call: .; v_call: TRBV6-4; clone_size: many; j_call: TRBJ2-1; cdr3_aa: CASSEGDSYNEQFF; cdr3_nt: TGTGCCAGCAGTGAGGGAGATAGTTACAATGAGCAGTTCTTC
d_call: .; v_call: TRBV5-5; clone_size: .; j_call: TRBJ2-5; cdr3_aa: CASMTANQETQYF; cdr3_nt: TGTGCCAGTATGACAGCGAACCAAGAGACCCAGTACTTC
d_call: .; v_call: TRBV12-3/TRBV12-4; clone_size: many; j_call: TRBJ1-6; cdr3_aa: CASSWTSNNSPLHF; cdr3_nt: TGTGCCAGCAGCTGGACGTCTAATAATTCACCCCTCCACTTT
d_call: TRBD2; v_call: TRBV5-1; clone_size: once; j_call: TRBJ2-7; cdr3_aa: CASSLTSEPYEQYF; cdr3_nt: TGCGCCAGCAGCTTAACTAGCGAGCCCTACGAGCAGTACTTC
d_call: .; v_call: TRBV20-1; clone_size: many; j_call: TRBJ1-1; cdr3_aa: CSARQRWSTEAFF; cdr3_nt: TGCAGTGCTAGACAACGGTGGTCCACTGAAGCTTTCTTT
d_call: .; v_call: TRBV30; clone_size: many; j_call: TRBJ1-3; cdr3_aa: CAWRRLQSSGNTIYF; cdr3_nt: TGTGCCTGGAGACGACTGCAGAGCTCTGGAAACACCATATATTTT
d_call: .; v_call: TRBV2; clone_size: few; j_call: TRBJ2-3; cdr3_aa: CASSSTASTDTQYF; cdr3_nt: TGTGCCAGCAGTTCGACAGCTAGCACAGATACGCAGTATTTT
d_call: .; v_call: TRBV15; clone_size: few; j_call: TRBJ2-2; cdr3_aa: CATSRVRDFLAGELFF; cdr3_nt: TGTGCCACCAGCAGGGTGAGGGACTTCCTCGCCGGGGAGCTGTTTTTT
d_call: TRBD1; v_call: TRBV29-1; clone_size: few; j_call: TRBJ1-1; cdr3_aa: CSVEVAGGRTEAFF; cdr3_nt: TGCAGCGTTGAAGTGGCAGGGGGTAGAACTGAAGCTTTCTTT